This is a list of T cell receptor beta chains from one sample in a study of cytomegalovirus exposure and HLA in healthy donors. Sequencing was performed with immunoSEQ multiplex PCR; in TCRdb, only in-frame clones are kept and a portion is missing. The sample has 120,000 to 150,000 clones, 73% seen once. The sample taken for sequencing was PBMCs. The receptors shown here come from a human donor in good health. CDR3s include the opening cysteine and the closing phenylalanine or tryptophan. Each record gives: D gene, CDR3 length, clone size, J gene, V gene, CDR3 protein, CDR3 DNA. D genes are given only for firm matches. Rows may omit the clone size; those that give it use once, few, many or a size class.

D: NA
length: 13
size: NA
J: TRBJ1-5
V: TRBV6-1
CDR3: CASILSGAGIQHF
DNA: TGTGCCAGCATTTTATCAGGGGCTGGAATCCAGCATTTT

D: NA
length: 13
size: NA
J: TRBJ2-3
V: TRBV30
CDR3: CAWSGIRADTQYF
DNA: TGTGCCTGGAGTGGTATCCGAGCAGATACGCAGTATTTT

D: TRBD2
length: 16
size: NA
J: TRBJ2-7
V: TRBV4-1
CDR3: CASSQGSPERGGEQYF
DNA: TGCGCCAGCAGCCAAGGTTCCCCTGAGCGGGGGGGAGAGCAGTACTTC

D: NA
length: 13
size: few
J: TRBJ2-2
V: TRBV6-4
CDR3: CASRDTLTGELFF
DNA: TGTGCCAGTCGGGACACCCTCACCGGGGAGCTGTTTTTT

D: NA
length: 15
size: NA
J: TRBJ1-4
V: TRBV19
CDR3: CASSPNSATNEKLFF
DNA: TGTGCCAGTAGTCCTAACAGTGCAACTAATGAAAAACTGTTTTTT

D: TRBD2
length: 14
size: NA
J: TRBJ2-7
V: TRBV9
CDR3: CASSAGGSSYEQYF
DNA: TGTGCCAGCAGCGCGGGAGGCAGCTCCTACGAGCAGTACTTC

D: NA
length: 15
size: NA
J: TRBJ2-7
V: TRBV9
CDR3: CASSVAPGVPYEQYF
DNA: TGTGCCAGCAGCGTAGCTCCAGGTGTTCCCTACGAGCAGTACTTC

D: NA
length: 12
size: NA
J: TRBJ2-7
V: TRBV4-1
CDR3: CASRHPTGEQYF
DNA: TGCGCCAGCAGACACCCTACAGGGGAGCAGTACTTC

D: NA
length: 13
size: NA
J: TRBJ1-2
V: TRBV19
CDR3: CASSTSANYGYTF
DNA: TGTGCCAGTAGTACATCGGCTAACTATGGCTACACCTTC

D: NA
length: 15
size: NA
J: TRBJ2-2
V: TRBV19
CDR3: CASNGWVAPTGELFF
DNA: TGTGCCAGTAACGGATGGGTAGCGCCAACCGGGGAGCTGTTTTTT

D: NA
length: 13
size: NA
J: TRBJ1-2
V: TRBV10-3
CDR3: CAISESGNYGYTF
DNA: TGTGCCATCAGTGAGAGCGGGAACTATGGCTACACCTTC

D: NA
length: 14
size: NA
J: TRBJ1-1
V: TRBV18
CDR3: CASSPEWGGTEAFF
DNA: TGTGCCAGCTCACCCGAGTGGGGAGGGACTGAAGCTTTCTTT

D: NA
length: 14
size: NA
J: TRBJ2-6
V: TRBV10-3
CDR3: CATGQTSGANVLTF
DNA: TGTGCCACCGGACAGACCTCTGGGGCCAACGTCCTGACTTTC

D: NA
length: 14
size: NA
J: TRBJ1-1
V: TRBV7-8
CDR3: CASSLVAGYTEAFF
DNA: TGTGCCAGCAGCTTAGTGGCAGGCTACACTGAAGCTTTCTTT

D: TRBD2
length: 15
size: NA
J: TRBJ2-7
V: TRBV12-5
CDR3: CASGLRTSGYYEQYF
DNA: TGTGCTAGTGGTCTCCGGACTAGCGGGTACTACGAGCAGTACTTC

D: TRBD1
length: 14
size: NA
J: TRBJ2-7
V: TRBV2
CDR3: CASKERTGEYEQYF
DNA: TGTGCCAGCAAAGAACGGACAGGGGAATACGAGCAGTACTTC

D: TRBD2
length: 16
size: NA
J: TRBJ2-7
V: TRBV11-3
CDR3: CASSSRTWREDYEQYF
DNA: TGTGCCAGCAGCTCCCGGACGTGGCGGGAGGACTACGAGCAGTACTTC

D: NA
length: 14
size: once
J: TRBJ2-5
V: TRBV30
CDR3: CAWNSLSYQETQYF
DNA: TGTGCCTGGAATAGCTTGTCGTACCAAGAGACCCAGTACTTC